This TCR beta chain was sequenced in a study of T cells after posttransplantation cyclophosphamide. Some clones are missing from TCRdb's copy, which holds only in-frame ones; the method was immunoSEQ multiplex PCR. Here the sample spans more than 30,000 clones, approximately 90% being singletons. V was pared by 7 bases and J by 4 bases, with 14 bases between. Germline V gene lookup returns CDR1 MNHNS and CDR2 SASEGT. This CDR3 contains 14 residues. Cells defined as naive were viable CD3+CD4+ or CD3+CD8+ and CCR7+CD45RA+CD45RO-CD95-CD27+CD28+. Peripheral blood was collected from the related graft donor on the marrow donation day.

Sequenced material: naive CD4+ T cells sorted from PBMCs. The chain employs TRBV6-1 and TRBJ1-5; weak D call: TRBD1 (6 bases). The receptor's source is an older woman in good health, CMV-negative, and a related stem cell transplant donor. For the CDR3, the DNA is TGTGCCAGCACCTTAGACAGGAGTAATCAGCCCCAGCATTTT. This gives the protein CASTLDRSNQPQHF.